This passage covers 30 T cell receptor beta chains from one sample sequenced in a study of neoadjuvant nivolumab and ipilimumab in lung cancer. The assay was immunoSEQ multiplex PCR, and TCRdb's table has in-frame clones only and misses some. In the table there are more than 25,000 clones, roughly 80% of which are singletons. This sample comprised tumor tissue, obtained after neoadjuvant nivolumab, alone or with ipilimumab, at or shortly before surgery. These TCRs come from an adult with non-small cell lung cancer.

The chain carries TRBV6-5 and TRBJ1-2; 8 bases are shared with TRBD1. This CDR3 has 15 residues. After removal of 7 bases from V and 4 bases from J, the junction contained 11 bases not matched to a gene. CDR1 is MNHEY and CDR2 is SVGAGI in the germline V gene. The chain's CDR3 is CASKVDRELLYGYTF. The CDR3, as DNA: TGTGCCAGCAAGGTGGACAGGGAGCTTCTCTATGGCTACACCTTC.

The CDR3 sequence: CASSLEAVRGRSGEQYF. The CDR3 nucleotides read TGTGCCAGCAGCTTGGAGGCTGTCCGGGGTCGGTCGGGTGAGCAGTACTTC. This chain joins TRBV5-5 and TRBJ2-7, with TRBD2 as a possible D gene (5 bases). Germline CDR1 is SGHKS and CDR2 is YYEKEE (reference sequence). The CDR3 has 17 amino acids. Trimming left V 0 bases short and J 7 bases short, with 23 bases between.

V usage is TRBV18 and J usage is TRBJ1-1; 7 bases are shared with TRBD1. The germline CDR1 and CDR2 sequences are KGHSH and LQKENI. Unmatched junction bases numbered 4, after V lost 6 bases and J lost 6 bases. This CDR3 has 12 amino acids. As DNA, the CDR3 is TGTGCCAGCTCGCGAGACAGGGCTGAAGCTTTCTTT. This gives the protein CASSRDRAEAFF.

Only a few counts were recorded for this clone. This chain connects TRBV6-5 to TRBJ2-7; 8 bases map to TRBD1. The CDR3 sequence is 13 residues long. The germline gives CDR1 MNHEY, CDR2 SVGAGI. V dropped 8 bases and J dropped 7; count of bases not matched to a gene: 10. CDR3 DNA: TGTGCCAGCTTCCCCGGGACAGGAGGGGAGCAGTACTTC. Its translation: CASFPGTGGEQYF.

CDR3 loop: CASSLKRGYEQYF. CDR3 sequence (DNA): TGTGCCAGCAGCTTGAAGAGGGGGTACGAGCAGTACTTC. The rearrangement joins TRBV11-3 to TRBJ2-7, with a weak D call TRBD1 (6 bases). Germline V CDR1 and CDR2: SGHNT, YENEEA. V shed 3 bases and J shed 4 bases, with 10 bases lying between them. The CDR3 sequence is 13 residues long.

The V call is TRBV19, the J call TRBJ1-2, with D possibly matching TRBD1 (5 bases). With 5 bases removed from V and 8 bases from J, the gap between germline ends came to 15 bases. The CDR3 runs 13 residues. Germline V gene data show CDR1 as LNHDA and CDR2 as SQIVND (reference sequence). The CDR3 DNA is TGTGCCAGTAGTGTTGGGGGGGGTATCGGCTACACCTTC. Its translation: CASSVGGGIGYTF.

The V call is TRBV28, the J call TRBJ2-1, with D unresolved. Between the trimmed V and J ends, which lost 6 bases and 7 bases, there was a span of 13 bases. CDR1 MDHEN and CDR2 SYDVKM come from the germline V gene. The CDR3 sequence is 13 residues long. CDR3 sequence (DNA): TGTGCCAGCAGGGCGGTCAACCAAAATGAGCAGTTCTTC. Protein product: CASRAVNQNEQFF.

This rearrangement joins TRBV5-1 to TRBJ2-7; D is possibly TRBD2 (6 bases). The germline V gene has CDR1 SGHRS and CDR2 YFSETQ. The length of the CDR3 is 15 residues. V was trimmed by 1 base and J by 5 bases, leaving 16 bases between them. The CDR3 coding sequence is TGCGCCAGCAGCTTGTCTGGAGGGCGATCCGACGAGCAGTACTTC. It specifies CASSLSGGRSDEQYF.

J is TRBJ2-3 and V is TRBV18; D ambiguous. The CDR3 loop spans 14 amino acids. Germline V gene data show CDR1 as KGHSH and CDR2 as LQKENI. V was shortened by 5 bases and J by 0 bases, with 9 bases between the two germline ends. The CDR3 DNA reads TGTGCCAGCTCAACCTATACTAGCACAGATACGCAGTATTTT. It specifies CASSTYTSTDTQYF.

The V and J genes are TRBV25-1 and TRBJ1-2; D perhaps matches TRBD1 (6 bases). V lost 2 bases and J lost 4, with 17 bases in between. In germline, CDR1 is MGHDK, CDR2 SYGVNS. This CDR3 spans 16 amino acids. The CDR3 sequence is CASSESGRTDGYGYTF. CDR3 nucleotide sequence: TGTGCCAGCAGTGAAAGTGGTCGGACAGATGGCTATGGCTACACCTTC.

This chain uses TRBV15 with TRBJ2-1; 8 positions agree with TRBD1. Germline V gene lookup returns CDR1 LNHNV and CDR2 YYDKDF (reference sequence). The trim removed 0 bases at V and 0 bases at J, leaving 4 bases unmatched. The CDR3 contains 17 residues. The CDR3 region is CATSRDYDRGSYNEQFF. The DNA for the CDR3 is TGTGCCACCAGCAGAGATTACGACAGGGGCTCCTACAATGAGCAGTTCTTC.

The chain is built from TRBV6-9 and TRBJ1-4, with 9 nucleotides matching TRBD1. After removal of 1 base from V and 7 bases from J, the junction contained 7 bases not matched to a gene. Germline CDR1 is MNHGY and CDR2 is SVAAGI. This CDR3 is built from 16 residues. CDR3 loop: CASSYLTQGATEKLFF. CDR3 DNA: TGTGCCAGCAGTTATTTAACACAGGGGGCAACTGAAAAACTGTTTTTT.

The V gene is TRBV11-3, the J gene TRBJ2-3, with D hard to call. Per the germline V gene, CDR1 is SGHNT and CDR2 is YENEEA. V lost 0 bases and J 1 base, leaving 11 bases between the germline ends. The CDR3 sequence is 16 residues long. The CDR3 DNA is TGTGCCAGCAGCTTAGATTCTGGGCTAGGCACAGATACGCAGTATTTT. Protein: CASSLDSGLGTDTQYF. Complete variable domain (other parts from reference TRBV11-3 and TRBJ2-3): EAGVVQSPRYKIIEKKQPVAFWCNPISGHNTLYWYLQNLGQGPELLIRYENEEAVDDSQLPKDRFSAERLKGVDSTLKIQPAELGDSAVYLCASSLDSGLGTDTQYFGPGTRLTVL.

The chain recombines TRBV11-2 with TRBJ2-5; D gene unclear. This CDR3 spans 14 amino acids. CDR1 is SGHAT and CDR2 is FQNNGV in the germline V gene. Trimming left V 5 bases short and J 1 base short, with 11 bases between. The CDR3 DNA is TGTGCCAGCAGCGAGTCTACTCTCCAAGAGACCCAGTACTTC. This encodes CASSESTLQETQYF. The variable domain in full, completed from reference TRBV11-2 and TRBJ2-5, reads EAGVAQSPRYKIIEKRQSVAFWCNPISGHATLYWYQQILGQGPKLLIQFQNNGVVDDSQLPKDRFSAERLKGVDSTLKIQPAKLEDSAVYLCASSESTLQETQYFGPGTRLLVL.

The CDR3, as DNA: TGCGCCAGCACCCTAAGCTCCTACAATGAGCAGTTCTTC. It encodes CASTLSSYNEQFF. The chain uses TRBV5-1 and TRBJ2-1; D is uncertain. The CDR3 extends over 13 amino acids. CDR1 is SGHRS and CDR2 is YFSETQ in the germline V gene. V was cut by 6 bases and J by 0 bases, with 7 bases left in between. The variable domain in full, with the rest retrieved from reference TRBV5-1 and TRBJ2-1, is KAGVTQTPRYLIKTRGQQVTLSCSPISGHRSVSWYQQTPGQGLQFLFEYFSETQRNKGNFPGRFSGRQFSNSRSEMNVSTLELGDSALYLCASTLSSYNEQFFGPGTRLTVL.

This clone occurred once. The V call is TRBV9, the J call TRBJ2-1, with a tentative D call TRBD2 (8 bases). The CDR3 covers 15 residues. Between the trimmed V and J ends, which lost 1 base and 8 bases, there was a span of 16 bases. CDR1 is SGDLS, CDR2 YYNGEE, per germline. CDR3 residues: CASSVSSGGGDEQFF. The CDR3 DNA sequence: TGTGCCAGCAGCGTATCCTCGGGAGGGGGCGATGAGCAGTTCTTC.

The J gene is TRBJ2-1, the V gene TRBV5-4, with TRBD2 identical over 8 bases. This CDR3 spans 15 amino acids. After removal of 4 bases from V and 3 bases from J, the junction contained 6 bases not matched to a gene. From germline, CDR1 is SGHNT and CDR2 YYREEE (reference sequence). CDR3 nucleotides: TGTGCCAGCAGCCTTTCCGGGAGGGTCTACAATGAGCAGTTCTTC. It yields the protein CASSLSGRVYNEQFF. Complete variable domain (other parts from reference TRBV5-4 and TRBJ2-1): ETGVTQSPTHLIKTRGQQVTLRCSSQSGHNTVSWYQQALGQGPQFIFQYYREEENGRGNFPPRFSGLQFPNYSSELNVNALELDDSALYLCASSLSGRVYNEQFFGPGTRLTVL.

This sequence joins TRBV28 and TRBJ1-4, with TRBD1 as a possible D gene (6 bases). In germline, CDR1 is MDHEN, CDR2 SYDVKM. The CDR3 totals 15 residues. V was clipped by 10 bases and J by 4 bases, with 19 bases between them. This CDR3 reads CATHGGGALNEKLFF. CDR3 coding DNA: TGTGCCACCCACGGCGGGGGGGCCCTTAATGAAAAACTGTTTTTT.

The V gene is TRBV11-2, the J gene TRBJ2-3; D gene ambiguous. CDR3 size: 13 residues. Trimming took 1 base from V and 2 from J, leaving 4 bases between them. Germline-derived CDR1 and CDR2 are SGHAT and FQNNGV. CDR3 region: CASSLGPTDTQYF. DNA of the CDR3: TGTGCCAGCAGCTTAGGTCCCACAGATACGCAGTATTTT. Full variable domain (rest looked up from reference TRBV11-2 and TRBJ2-3): EAGVAQSPRYKIIEKRQSVAFWCNPISGHATLYWYQQILGQGPKLLIQFQNNGVVDDSQLPKDRFSAERLKGVDSTLKIQPAKLEDSAVYLCASSLGPTDTQYFGPGTRLTVL.

The chain is built from TRBV27 and TRBJ1-2, with 11 bases aligning to TRBD1. The junction had 10 bases not matched to a gene; V was cut back by 6 bases and J by 7 bases. Germline-derived CDR1 and CDR2 are MNHEY and SMNVEV (reference sequence). The CDR3 length is 15 residues. This CDR3 reads CASRSMDRGRVGYTF. The CDR3 DNA reads as TGTGCCAGCAGGTCGATGGACAGGGGGCGAGTTGGCTACACCTTC.

V and J are TRBV6-5 and TRBJ1-5; no clear D. Trimming left V 8 bases short and J 4 bases short, with 15 bases between. The length of the CDR3 is 14 residues. CDR1 MNHEY and CDR2 SVGAGI come from the germline V gene. CDR3: CASGILGQNQPQHF. Written as DNA, the CDR3 is TGTGCCAGCGGTATCCTGGGTCAGAATCAGCCCCAGCATTTT.

The rearrangement uses TRBV5-1 and TRBJ2-3, with D perhaps TRBD2 (6 bases). CDR3 size: 17 residues. Per the germline V gene, CDR1 is SGHRS and CDR2 is YFSETQ. The V gene lost 4 bases and the J gene lost 2 bases, with 20 bases spanning the gap. For the CDR3, the DNA is TGCGCCAGCAGCATGGCCTCGCGAGCGGGCCTCACAGATACGCAGTATTTT. This gives the protein CASSMASRAGLTDTQYF.

The chain couples TRBV5-1 to TRBJ1-1; D is undetermined. Germline CDR1 reads SGHRS; CDR2 reads YFSETQ. Trimming shortened V by 2 bases and J by 1 base, and 12 bases separated the two germline ends. The CDR3 is made up of 15 amino acids. In DNA, the CDR3 is TGCGCCAGCAGCTTACTTGCCACCCCGAACACTGAAGCTTTCTTT. Translated, it gives CASSLLATPNTEAFF.

This clone was observed a single time. This CDR3 is also generated by other DNA sequences in the sample. The rearrangement joins TRBV6-5 to TRBJ2-7, with 8 bases that match TRBD2. After removal of 7 bases from V and 4 bases from J, the junction contained 6 bases not matched to a gene. There are 13 residues in the CDR3. The V gene's germline CDR1 is MNHEY and CDR2 SVGAGI. This CDR3 reads CASTSGGTYEQYF. For the CDR3, the DNA is TGTGCCAGCACGAGCGGGGGAACTTACGAGCAGTACTTC.

The rearrangement joins TRBV5-1 to TRBJ1-1; no clear D. The germline CDR1 and CDR2 sequences are SGHRS and YFSETQ. The V gene lost 4 bases and the J gene lost 0 bases, with 13 bases spanning the gap. The CDR3 spans 15 residues. CDR3: CASSPGEQMNTEAFF. In nucleotides, the CDR3 is TGCGCCAGCAGCCCTGGGGAGCAGATGAACACTGAAGCTTTCTTT.

The chain carries TRBV18 and TRBJ2-2; no clear D. Trimming cost V 3 bases and J 0 bases, with 2 bases left between them. In germline, CDR1 is KGHSH, CDR2 LQKENI. This CDR3 comprises 13 residues. The CDR3 nucleotides read TGTGCCAGCTCACCTTCGAACACCGGGGAGCTGTTTTTT. This translates into CASSPSNTGELFF.

This chain uses TRBV18 with TRBJ2-1; TRBD2 matches 15 bases. Germline loops: CDR1 KGHSH, CDR2 LQKENI. With 6 bases clipped from V and 7 bases from J, the junction kept 4 bases outside the gene matches. The CDR3 runs to 15 residues. The CDR3 nucleotides are TGTGCCAGCTCTCGGACTAGCGGGAGGGTAAATGAGCAGTTCTTC. Its translation is CASSRTSGRVNEQFF.

The J gene is TRBJ1-3, the V gene TRBV10-2, with D tentatively TRBD1 (5 bases). CDR3 size: 14 residues. Trimming took 4 bases from V and 3 from J, leaving 10 bases between them. CDR1 is WSHSY and CDR2 is SAAADI in the germline V gene. This CDR3 is CASSVTQGGNTIYF. CDR3 in DNA: TGCGCCAGCAGTGTAACCCAGGGTGGAAACACCATATATTTT.

The CDR3 nucleotides are TGTGCCAGCAGTACGACAGGGGGCTCTTACGAGCAGTACTTC. Its protein product is CASSTTGGSYEQYF. The rearrangement links TRBV6-5 to TRBJ2-7; 10 bases agree with TRBD1. Germline V gives CDR1 MNHEY, CDR2 SVGAGI. This CDR3 is built from 14 residues. Trimming at V came to 5 bases and at J to 4 bases, leaving 5 bases not matched to a gene.

Only one count was recorded for this clone. V gene TRBV6-5 combines with J gene TRBJ1-3; 7 bases fit TRBD1. This CDR3 is 15 amino acids long. The germline V gene has CDR1 MNHEY and CDR2 SVGAGI. With V trimmed by 6 bases and J by 0 bases, 5 bases remained unmatched. CDR3 region: CASRMTGHSGNTIYF. In DNA, the CDR3 is TGTGCCAGCAGGATGACAGGGCACTCTGGAAACACCATATATTTT.